These 31 T cell receptor beta chains were sequenced from one sample in a study of Graves' ophthalmopathy and Graves' hyperthyroidism. Amplified material comprised TCR beta CDR3 regions derived from RNA transcripts. HTBI primers primed a first-round RT-PCR, and a second-round multiplex PCR followed. A single record per CDR3 protein comes from TCRdb applying MiXCR to the multiplex PCR reads. The table includes roughly 480,000 distinct CDR3 sequences, around 15% detected once. Sequencing was carried out using blood. These receptors came from a woman aged 25-40 years with Graves' ophthalmopathy.

The sample holds many counts of this clonotype. This chain uses TRBV27 with TRBJ2-2; 7 bases line up with TRBD2. The CDR3 contains 14 residues. Losses at the gene ends were 3 bases for V and 6 bases for J; bases not matched to a gene: 4. Germline CDR1 reads MNHEY; CDR2 reads SMNVEV (reference sequence). Here the CDR3 DNA reads TGTGCCAGCAGTTTTAGGACTAGATCCGGGGAGCTGTTTTTT. Protein product: CASSFRTRSGELFF.

This clonotype was seen many times. A junction end diverges from the germline sequence, so it may reflect a read error. The chain employs TRBV6-4 and TRBJ1-1; TRBD1 matches at 9 bases. This CDR3 contains 17 residues. Germline V gene lookup returns CDR1 MRHNA and CDR2 SNTAGT. Here the CDR3 DNA reads TGTGCCAGCAGCGACTCTCCGGACAGGGGACTCTCTACCAGGGCTTTCTTT. Amino acid sequence: CASSDSPDRGLSTRAFF.

At least ten counts were recorded for this clonotype. The chain is built from TRBV19 and TRBJ1-1; no firm D call. Deletions cut 4 bases from V and 0 bases from J, with 6 bases between. Germline V gives CDR1 LNHDA, CDR2 SQIVND (reference sequence). The CDR3 is made up of 13 amino acids. CDR3 bases: TGTGCCAGTAGTACCAACATGAACACTGAAGCTTTCTTT. Its protein product is CASSTNMNTEAFF.

There are many counts of this clonotype. The chain uses TRBV20-1 and TRBJ1-1, with unresolved D. Germline CDR1 reads DFQATT; CDR2 reads SNEGSKA (reference sequence). This CDR3 comprises 13 residues. Between the trimmed V and J ends, which lost 4 bases and 4 bases, there was a span of 13 bases. CDR3: CSATRAASTEAFF. The CDR3 coding sequence is TGCAGTGCTACAAGGGCCGCGAGCACTGAAGCTTTCTTT.

There are many counts of this clonotype. The germline gene is not matched at one end of the junction; a read error may be the cause. The chain links TRBV7-2 to TRBJ2-7; D gene ambiguous. This CDR3 contains 12 residues. Germline values: CDR1 SGHTA, CDR2 FQGNSA. Here the CDR3 reads CAGSLLLYEQYF. DNA of the CDR3: TGTGCCGGCAGCTTATTACTCTACGAGCAGTACTTC.

Ten or more counts support this clonotype. The chain recombines TRBV2 with TRBJ1-1, with no clear D. Trimming left V 5 bases short and J 8 bases short, with 12 bases between. This CDR3 comprises 12 residues. Per germline, CDR1 SNHLY and CDR2 FYNNEI. This CDR3 reads CASSTQRGEAFF. The CDR3 DNA reads TGTGCCAGCAGTACACAGCGCGGGGAAGCTTTCTTT.

This clonotype was seen only a few times. In DNA, the CDR3 is TGCAGTGCTACCCGGACAGGGAGGAGCACTGAAGCTTTCTTT. Encoded protein: CSATRTGRSTEAFF. The J gene is TRBJ1-1, the V gene TRBV20-1; 8 positions match TRBD1. CDR1 is DFQATT and CDR2 is SNEGSKA in the germline V gene (reference sequence). With V trimmed by 4 bases and J by 4 bases, 8 bases remained unmatched. The CDR3 contains 14 residues.

There are many counts of this clonotype. This rearrangement joins TRBV12-3 or TRBV12-4 to TRBJ1-2, with D maybe TRBD1 (5 bases). This CDR3 region has 14 residues. The V gene lost 5 bases and the J gene lost 3 bases, with 13 bases spanning the gap. The CDR3 loop is CASSAGAGHYGYTF. The CDR3 DNA sequence: TGTGCCAGCAGTGCCGGGGCAGGGCACTATGGCTACACCTTC.

This clonotype was recorded many times. V usage is TRBV5-4 and J usage is TRBJ2-7, with 8 bases aligning to TRBD1. The CDR3 has 14 amino acids. Germline CDR1 SGHNT, CDR2 YYREEE (reference sequence). The V gene end was trimmed by 2 bases and the J gene end by 5 bases; junction bases not matched to a gene: 6. CDR3 protein: CASSLTGGSNEQYF. Here the CDR3 DNA reads TGTGCCAGCAGCTTAACAGGGGGTAGTAACGAGCAGTACTTC.

This clonotype was counted at least ten times. The chain has TRBV27 and TRBJ2-7; D possibly corresponds to TRBD1 (5 bases). Germline V CDR1 and CDR2: MNHEY, SMNVEV (reference sequence). The CDR3 is 13 residues long. V lost 0 bases and J lost 13, with 16 bases in between. This chain's CDR3 is CASSLSGDIVLYF. As DNA, the CDR3 is TGTGCCAGCAGTTTATCAGGGGATATAGTCTTATACTTC.

On this clonotype: This clone may be a read error of a much larger clone one base away. The genes are TRBV7-9 and TRBJ2-7, with 7 bases lining up with TRBD1. CDR3 size: 14 residues. Per the germline V gene, CDR1 is SEHNR and CDR2 is FQNEAQ (reference sequence). CDR3 coding DNA: TGTGTCAGCAGCTCCAATATGGGACAGTACGAGCAGTACTTC. The encoded protein is CVSSSNMGQYEQYF.

The table lists this clonotype with many counts. The chain is built from TRBV11-2 and TRBJ1-1, with D unclear. This CDR3 region has 15 residues. CDR1 and CDR2 from the germline V gene are SGHAT and FQNNGV. Trimming took 1 base from V and 5 from J, leaving 14 bases between them. The CDR3 reads CASSLVFGQSTEAFF. CDR3 DNA sequence: TGTGCCAGCAGCTTAGTATTCGGGCAGAGTACTGAAGCTTTCTTT.

This clonotype was recorded at least ten times. V and J are TRBV12-3 or TRBV12-4 and TRBJ1-5, with 8 positions matching TRBD1. The junction had 5 bases not matched to a gene; V was cut back by 6 bases and J by 7 bases. This CDR3 contains 13 residues. In DNA, the CDR3 is TGTGCCAGCAGCCAGGACAGGGTGCAGCCCCAGCATTTT. Amino acids: CASSQDRVQPQHF.

A single count supports this clonotype. This chain joins TRBV6-1 and TRBJ1-5, with D unresolved. The germline V gene encodes CDR1 MNHNS and CDR2 SASEGT. V was cut by 1 base and J by 5 bases, with 3 bases left in between. This CDR3 comprises 12 residues. The CDR3 sequence is CASSEVDQPQHF. CDR3 sequence (DNA): TGTGCCAGCAGTGAAGTGGATCAGCCCCAGCATTTT.

This clonotype has a count of ten or more. The gene calls are TRBV6-1 and TRBJ1-6; D is possibly TRBD1 (6 bases). This CDR3 has 14 residues. In germline, CDR1 is MNHNS, CDR2 SASEGT. Trimming left V 8 bases short and J 5 bases short, with 13 bases between. DNA of the CDR3: TGTGCCAGCTCCCGGGACACCGATAATTCACCCCTCCACTTT. Translating it yields CASSRDTDNSPLHF.

There are many counts of this clonotype. The chain couples TRBV12-3 or TRBV12-4 to TRBJ1-1; D is possibly TRBD1 (6 bases). Trimming stripped 8 bases from V and 2 bases from J, with 18 bases between. This CDR3 region has 15 residues. The CDR3 DNA reads TGTGCCAGCTTAAGGGATGGGGACACTAACACTGAAGCTTTCTTT. This codes for CASLRDGDTNTEAFF.

Many counts were recorded for this clonotype. A read error may account for a junction end that differs from germline. This sequence joins TRBV12-3 or TRBV12-4 and TRBJ2-2; no clear D gene. The CDR3 totals 13 residues. The CDR3 DNA sequence: TGTGCCGGCAGGCGGACGAACACCGGGGAGCTGTTTTTT. This codes for CAGRRTNTGELFF.

This clonotype has just one count. The chain has TRBV12-3 or TRBV12-4 and TRBJ2-5; 9 bases are a match to TRBD1. V was clipped by 6 bases and J by 7 bases; unmatched bases: 3. The CDR3 consists of 12 residues. The CDR3 spells CASSQGQGTQYF. In DNA form, the CDR3 reads TGTGCCAGCAGCCAGGGACAGGGGACCCAGTACTTC.

The chain combines TRBV5-4 with TRBJ2-5; 13 bases are a match to TRBD2. Unmatched junction bases numbered 12, after V lost 2 bases and J lost 2 bases. The CDR3 loop spans 19 amino acids. Germline V gene sequence: CDR1 SGHNT, CDR2 YYREEE (reference sequence). The CDR3 sequence: CASSFPGLAGVGTQETQYF. CDR3 sequence (DNA): TGTGCCAGCAGCTTTCCTGGACTAGCGGGGGTAGGGACACAAGAGACCCAGTACTTC.

This clonotype was picked up many times. The J gene is TRBJ1-1, the V gene TRBV29-1; tentative D call: TRBD1 (5 bases). The CDR3 covers 11 residues. Trimming cost V 6 bases and J 10 bases, with 15 bases left between them. Germline V lookup: CDR1 SQVTM, CDR2 ANQGSEA. CDR3 bases: TGCAGCGTCCCACGGGGGGGGTCAGCTTTCTTT. As protein: CSVPRGGSAFF. Based on the CDR3 plus reference TRBV29-1 and TRBJ1-1, the full variable domain is SAVISQKPSRDICQRGTSLTIQCQVDSQVTMMFWYRQQPGQSLTLIATANQGSEATYESGFVIDKFPISRPNLTFSTLTVSNMSPEDSSIYLCSVPRGGSAFFGQGTRLTVV.

This clonotype was recorded at least ten times. The V gene is TRBV6-5, the J gene TRBJ1-1, with no clear D. V was cut by 6 bases and J by 4 bases, with 15 bases left in between. Germline assignment: CDR1 MNHEY and CDR2 SVGAGI. This CDR3 is built from 14 residues. DNA for the CDR3: TGTGCCAGCAGCTCTGGTTCCAAGAGCACTGAAGCTTTCTTT. It yields the protein CASSSGSKSTEAFF.

The table lists this clonotype with many counts. The germline gene is not matched at one end of the junction; a read error may be the cause. The chain recombines TRBV7-7 with TRBJ1-3; 9 bases agree with TRBD1. From germline, CDR1 is SSHAT and CDR2 FNYEAQ (reference sequence). CDR3 size: 16 residues. The CDR3 region has the DNA TGTGCTAGCAGCTTAGAGATTCGGGACAGGGTACACACCATATATTTT. Its protein product is CASSLEIRDRVHTIYF.

V is TRBV27 and J is TRBJ1-5; D is possibly TRBD1 (6 bases). V was clipped by 4 bases and J by 0 bases, with 16 bases between them. This CDR3 has 17 amino acids. Germline V gives CDR1 MNHEY, CDR2 SMNVEV (reference sequence). CDR3 DNA: TGTGCCAGCAGTTCGAAACCCACAGGGTTTAGCAATCAGCCCCAGCATTTT. Protein: CASSSKPTGFSNQPQHF.

This clonotype was detected many times. The rearrangement joins TRBV7-6 to TRBJ1-1; D is unclear. Germline loops: CDR1 SGHVS, CDR2 FNYEAQ. Trimming cost V 1 base and J 4 bases, with 19 bases left between them. The CDR3 length is 17 residues. CDR3 sequence (DNA): TGTGCCAGCAGCTTAGTGAGACGATCCATGAAAATCACTGAAGCTTTCTTT. Translation gives CASSLVRRSMKITEAFF.

The table lists this clonotype with many counts. The chain carries TRBV13 and TRBJ2-2; 7 bases line up with TRBD1. This CDR3 has 14 amino acids. V was clipped by 5 bases and J by 4 bases; unmatched bases: 4. CDR1 PRHDT and CDR2 FYEKMQ come from the germline V gene (reference sequence). CDR3 bases: TGTGCCAGCAGCCCCGGGACAGCCACCGGGGAGCTGTTTTTT. Encoded protein: CASSPGTATGELFF.

This clonotype was seen ten or more times. The chain recombines TRBV11-3 with TRBJ2-5; 13 positions match TRBD2. Germline V gene lookup returns CDR1 SGHNT and CDR2 YENEEA. This CDR3 region has 16 residues. The V segment lost 5 bases and the J segment 2 bases; nucleotides outside the gene matches: 5. CDR3 loop: CASSSGTSGVQETQYF. CDR3 bases: TGTGCCAGCAGCAGCGGGACTAGCGGGGTACAAGAGACCCAGTACTTC.

This clonotype was recorded at least ten times. The rearrangement links TRBV28 to TRBJ1-2; D gene unclear. The length of the CDR3 is 13 residues. Germline values: CDR1 MDHEN, CDR2 SYDVKM. Trimming took 6 bases from V and 2 from J, leaving 10 bases between them. The CDR3 DNA follows: TGTGCCAGCAGCGGGAAGCCCAACTATGGCTACACCTTC. Protein product: CASSGKPNYGYTF.

This clonotype was observed at least ten times. A read error is possible here, since a much larger clone lies one base away. Likely a read error: the CDR3 ends without its conserved phenylalanine or tryptophan. The rearrangement links TRBV20-1 to TRBJ2-7; TRBD1 might be the D (6 bases). There are 15 residues in the CDR3. Germline V CDR1 and CDR2: DFQATT, SNEGSKA (reference sequence). V was clipped by 3 bases and J by 3 bases, with 18 bases between them. CDR3 amino acids: CSARGLGHYYYEQYL. The CDR3 DNA is TGCAGTGCTAGGGGTTTGGGACACTACTACTACGAGCAGTACCTC.

CDR3 DNA: TGTGCCAGCAGCCAACCACCAGTTTCCTACGAGCAGTACTTC. Protein product: CASSQPPVSYEQYF. The chain employs TRBV3-1 and TRBJ2-7; D not certain. This CDR3 is 14 amino acids long. Germline V lookup: CDR1 LGHDT, CDR2 YNNKEL (reference sequence). Trimming took 2 bases from V and 1 from J, leaving 9 bases between them.

This clonotype was observed a few times. The chain uses TRBV12-3 or TRBV12-4 and TRBJ2-2; 7 bases line up with TRBD1. With V trimmed by 6 bases and J by 6 bases, 10 bases remained unmatched. The CDR3 length is 15 residues. In DNA, the CDR3 is TGTGCCAGCAGACCGTTGATACAGGGGTCCGGGGAGCTGTTTTTT. This translates into CASRPLIQGSGELFF.

This clonotype was counted at least ten times. The rearrangement uses TRBV24-1 and TRBJ2-7, with D possibly TRBD1 on 6 matching bases. The CDR3 covers 14 residues. Germline lookup yields CDR1 KGHDR and CDR2 SFDVKD. V was trimmed by 3 bases and J by 5 bases, leaving 13 bases between them. CDR3 nucleotides: TGTGCCACCAGTGATACAACAGGGAACCACGAGCAGTACTTC. Residues: CATSDTTGNHEQYF.